This passage covers 17 T cell receptor beta chains from one sample sequenced in a study of post-analysis software for immune sequencing data. Points from the study as a whole: Elevated frequency relative to controls characterized several TRBV segments in patients, TRBV5-6, TRBV5-1 and TRBV20-1 among them.

Sequencing libraries made from TCR beta cDNA carried unique molecular identifiers. TCRdb called the PCR reads again in MiXCR, with one record for every CDR3 protein. The sample shows 650,000 to 900,000 distinct CDR3 sequences, around 45% of them seen only once. Antigen specificity for these receptors is unknown. The sequenced sample consisted of blood. The receptors shown here come from a girl aged 10-17 years with multiple sclerosis.

Turning to this clonotype: Because the CDR3 is missing its conserved closing phenylalanine or tryptophan, this is likely a read error. V gene TRBV7-2 combines with J gene TRBJ2-3; TRBD1 is a possible D gene (6 bases). This CDR3 comprises 14 residues. Trimming cost V 5 bases and J 3 bases, with 12 bases left between them. Germline values: CDR1 SGHTA, CDR2 FQGNSA. Here the CDR3 DNA reads TGTGCCAGCAGCCCTTACAGGGAAACAGATACGCAGTATTTG. This codes for CASSPYRETDTQYL.

The rearrangement joins TRBV5-1 to TRBJ2-1; TRBD1 matches 7 bases. Looked up from germline, CDR1 is SGHRS and CDR2 is YFSETQ. The CDR3 consists of 14 residues. With V trimmed by 4 bases and J by 7 bases, 8 bases remained unmatched. The CDR3 reads CASSLPGQSNEQFF. The CDR3 DNA follows: TGCGCCAGCAGCCTGCCGGGACAGTCGAATGAGCAGTTCTTC.

The rearrangement uses TRBV29-1 and TRBJ2-7; TRBD1 matches at 7 bases. J was trimmed by 5 bases and V by 4 bases; bases with no gene match: 17. From germline, CDR1 is SQVTM and CDR2 ANQGSEA. The CDR3 consists of 16 residues. As DNA, the CDR3 is TGCAGCGTTGCAGGGGGTGGACAGCGTCTCTCTAACGAGCAGTACTTC. It specifies CSVAGGGQRLSNEQYF.

The chain joins TRBV12-3 or TRBV12-4 to TRBJ2-2; no clear D gene. Trimming stripped 6 bases from V and 4 bases from J, with 12 bases between. The CDR3 extends over 14 amino acids. CDR3 nucleotide sequence: TGTGCCAGCAGCCGAATTCAGCCCACCGGGGAGCTGTTTTTT. Translation: CASSRIQPTGELFF.

This clonotype was seen a handful of times. V is TRBV6-1 and J is TRBJ2-7, with D maybe TRBD1 (5 bases). The CDR3 sequence is 13 residues long. Germline CDR1 MNHNS, CDR2 SASEGT. The V end was cut by 6 bases, the J end by 5 bases, with 14 bases between. CDR3 protein: CASRDRTIDEQYF. The CDR3 DNA follows: TGTGCCAGCAGAGACCGGACAATTGACGAGCAGTACTTC.

The chain links TRBV24-1 to TRBJ2-3, with 7 positions matching TRBD1. The V gene's germline CDR1 is KGHDR and CDR2 SFDVKD. There are 17 residues in the CDR3. V lost 5 bases to trimming and J lost 4 bases; unmatched junction nucleotides: 14. CDR3 amino acids: CATSGKTGSFGADTQYF. The CDR3 region has the DNA TGTGCCACCAGTGGAAAGACAGGGAGCTTCGGCGCAGATACGCAGTATTTT.

The rearrangement links TRBV10-3 to TRBJ2-1, with D possibly matching TRBD2 (6 bases). CDR3 length: 14 residues. CDR1 ENHRY and CDR2 SYGVKD come from the germline V gene. Trimming took off 2 bases at V and 6 bases at J, with 11 bases between the two ends. The CDR3 loop reads CAISEAGFGNEQFF. The CDR3 nucleotides are TGTGCCATCAGTGAGGCGGGATTCGGCAATGAGCAGTTCTTC.

As concerns this clonotype: This clone may be a read error of a much larger clone one base away. This chain connects TRBV20-1 to TRBJ2-4, with 10 positions matching TRBD2. Losses at the gene ends were 6 bases for V and 13 bases for J; bases not matched to a gene: 15. This CDR3 region has 14 residues. Germline assignment: CDR1 DFQATT and CDR2 SNEGSKA (reference sequence). DNA of the CDR3: TGCAGTGCCCCTAAAGCGGGAGGGCCGGGGGAGCAGTACTTC. Amino acids: CSAPKAGGPGEQYF.

This clonotype has only a few counts. The chain joins TRBV20-1 to TRBJ2-7; D is unresolved. The germline V gene has CDR1 DFQATT and CDR2 SNEGSKA (reference sequence). Trimming took 2 bases from V and 1 from J, leaving 6 bases between them. This CDR3 comprises 12 residues. CDR3 sequence: CSARMGSYEQYF. CDR3 DNA: TGCAGTGCTAGAATGGGGTCCTACGAGCAGTACTTC.

This chain uses TRBV11-2 with TRBJ2-1, with D possibly TRBD2 on 6 matching bases. Trimming removed 5 bases at V and 9 bases at J, with 11 bases between. Germline V gene lookup returns CDR1 SGHAT and CDR2 FQNNGV. CDR3 size: 12 residues. The CDR3 bases are TGTGCCAGCAGCCCGGGGGTAGGTGAGCAGTTCTTC. This encodes CASSPGVGEQFF.

The sample holds a few counts of this clonotype. The gene calls are TRBV12-3 or TRBV12-4 and TRBJ2-7; a possible D gene is TRBD2 (5 bases). Trimming left V 7 bases short and J 3 bases short, with 22 bases between. The CDR3 is 16 amino acids. The chain's CDR3 is CASTLRTGLHVYEQYF. In DNA form, the CDR3 reads TGTGCCAGCACCCTACGCACGGGATTGCATGTCTACGAGCAGTACTTC.

CDR3 loop: CASSLEIGFGAQETQYF. The CDR3 coding sequence is TGTGCCAGCAGCTTGGAAATTGGATTTGGAGCCCAAGAGACCCAGTACTTC. This chain joins TRBV5-5 and TRBJ2-5; D is ambiguous. The germline V gene encodes CDR1 SGHKS and CDR2 YYEKEE (reference sequence). The CDR3 contains 17 residues. Trimming stripped 0 bases from V and 1 base from J, with 16 bases between.

V and J are TRBV12-3 or TRBV12-4 and TRBJ2-2; the D call may be TRBD1 or TRBD2 (6 bases each). Trimming shortened V by 7 bases and J by 6 bases, and 12 bases separated the two germline ends. CDR3 length: 13 residues. This CDR3 is CASTIGGSGELFF. The CDR3 DNA is TGTGCCAGCACAATAGGGGGGTCCGGGGAGCTGTTTTTT.

The chain joins TRBV10-3 to TRBJ2-1; maybe TRBD1 (6 bases). Trimming stripped 5 bases from V and 6 bases from J, with 8 bases between. The CDR3 spans 12 residues. Looked up from germline, CDR1 is ENHRY and CDR2 is SYGVKD. Written as DNA, the CDR3 is TGTGCCATCAGTAGGGACATCAATGAGCAGTTCTTC. It encodes CAISRDINEQFF.

The CDR3 sequence: CSAAKGAYEQYF. The CDR3 DNA is TGCAGCGCCGCTAAAGGCGCCTACGAGCAGTACTTC. J is TRBJ2-5 and V is TRBV29-1; D gene uncertain. The J call is in doubt because the DNA end fits TRBJ2-7 better. The CDR3 contains 12 residues. Germline CDR1 and CDR2: SQVTM and ANQGSEA.

This clonotype was found a few times. CDR3 protein: CASSPPGRGDGYTF. CDR3 sequence (DNA): TGTGCCAGCAGTCCGCCGGGGAGGGGCGATGGCTACACCTTC. The rearrangement uses TRBV28 and TRBJ1-2, with D tentatively TRBD1 (5 bases). V lost 5 bases to trimming and J lost 6 bases, with 16 bases between them. The CDR3 runs 14 residues. Germline CDR1 MDHEN, CDR2 SYDVKM.

This clonotype turned up a few times. This chain uses TRBV7-9 with TRBJ2-4; 9 nucleotides match TRBD1. The J call is doubtful: the DNA matches TRBJ2-7 better. Germline assignment: CDR1 SEHNR and CDR2 FQNEAQ (reference sequence). The CDR3 is made up of 14 amino acids. The CDR3 nucleotides read TGTGCCAGCAGCTTCCCGACAGGGGGATACGAGCAGTACTTC. It specifies CASSFPTGGYEQYF.